The subject of this entry is one T cell receptor (beta chain). Sample-barcoded 5' priming and a J-beta primer mix drove a second PCR of about 7 to 11 cycles. At least 2.5 million CDR3-containing paired-end reads were obtained per sample. TCRdb re-analysed the 5' RACE reads in MiXCR, keeping a single row per CDR3 protein. In the table there are about 1,400,000 distinct CDR3 sequences, approximately 42% of which are singletons. The sample belongs to a study of blood T cells in healthy people across ages. The sample comprised blood. The source is a woman between 18 and 29 years old in good health.

For the CDR3, the DNA is TGCAGCGTGAGCACGGGACAGACAACCTACGAGCAGTACTTC. It codes for CSVSTGQTTYEQYF. J is TRBJ2-7 and V is TRBV29-1; 7 bases align to TRBD1. The trim removed 6 bases at V and 2 bases at J, leaving 10 bases unmatched. Germline V gives CDR1 SQVTM, CDR2 ANQGSEA. This CDR3 is 14 amino acids long.